These T cell receptor beta chains were read from a single sample in a study of CD8+CD57+ T cells in acquired aplastic anemia. TCRdb re-derived calls from the reads in MiXCR, one entry per CDR3 protein. The sample consists of approximately 270,000 distinct CDR3 sequences, 55% to 65% of them appearing once. Material for sequencing was sorted CD4+, CD8+, or CD8+CD57+ T cells (not recorded which) from PBMCs. The receptors here all came from a human donor with severe aplastic anemia or a healthy control (not recorded which). Both conserved end residues are part of each CDR3. The D gene is left open where the match is weak. Size is stated for part of the rows, as once, few or many counts, or as a class when the clone is expanded.

TRBV7-2	NA	TRBJ2-5	few	TGTGCCAGCACCCGGGGTAGCGGCGTCCAAGAGACCCAGTACTTC	CASTRGSGVQETQYF
TRBV7-8	TRBD1	TRBJ1-2	many	TGTGCCAGCAGCTTGGGACAGCGATATGGCTACACCTTC	CASSLGQRYGYTF
TRBV15	TRBD1	TRBJ2-2	NA	TGTGCCACCAGCAGAGAGACAGGGGTCAACACCGGGGAGCTGTTTTTT	CATSRETGVNTGELFF
TRBV7-8	NA	TRBJ1-2	NA	TGTGCCAGCAGCTTGCCAGGGGTTAACTATGGCTACACCTTC	CASSLPGVNYGYTF
TRBV7-9	TRBD1	TRBJ2-3	NA	TGTGCCAGCAGCTTGGGACAGGGGGTAGATACGCAGTATTTT	CASSLGQGVDTQYF
TRBV19	NA	TRBJ2-3	NA	TGTGCCAGTAGTAAAACGGCTAGCACAGATACGCAGTATTTT	CASSKTASTDTQYF
TRBV7-9	TRBD1	TRBJ2-5	many	TGTGCCAGCGGAACAGGGGGCGCAGCACGAGAGACCCAGTACTTC	CASGTGGAARETQYF
TRBV2	TRBD1	TRBJ1-4	few	TGTGCCAGCACCCCGGGACAGGGGACGGAAAAACTGTTTTTT	CASTPGQGTEKLFF
TRBV19	NA	TRBJ2-7	NA	TGTGCCAGTAGTATAGGGGCGGGACCGCGCGAGCAGTACTTC	CASSIGAGPREQYF
TRBV14	NA	TRBJ1-6	NA	TGTGCCAGCAGCCAAGACTTGACGGGCAGGGAGAATTCACCCCTCCACTTT	CASSQDLTGRENSPLHF
TRBV15	TRBD1	TRBJ2-7	once	TGTGCCACCAGCAGCAGGGACAGCGTCTACGAGCAGTACTTC	CATSSRDSVYEQYF